This T cell receptor beta chain emerged from a study of shared clonotypes between healthy human individuals. Germline V gene sequence: CDR1 LNHDA, CDR2 SQIVND (reference sequence). The CDR3 covers 18 residues. The ends lost 6 bases at V and 4 bases at J; junction bases unmatched: 17. On this clone: Antigen specificity is unknown.

Using ten immunoSEQ deep assay plates, investigators sequenced unsorted PBMC DNA. Sequencing was performed with immunoSEQ multiplex PCR; in TCRdb, only in-frame clones are kept and a portion is missing. The table has about 490,000 clones, more than 75% seen once; the top ten hold around 13%. The study's findings and limits: Sampling covered nothing but blood. Tissue TCR repertoires likely differ from those found in blood.

Caucasian adults residing in Nashville, Tennessee made up all the donors. Genomic DNA for unsorted samples was obtained from tens of millions of PBMCs. The TCR was taken from a woman aged 40 to 49 in good health. Some clones in this sample may be carry-over from other donors' samples. The rearrangement uses TRBV19 and TRBJ1-2; 10 bases agree with TRBD1. The sequencing sample was made of PBMCs. The CDR3 nucleotides read TGTGCCAGTAGGCTACAGCGGCACCCGGGACAGGGGTTCTATGGCTACACCTTC. It specifies CASRLQRHPGQGFYGYTF.